Given below is one TCR beta chain in context. This sample was taken from a study of cytomegalovirus exposure and HLA in healthy donors. CDR3 length equals 16 residues. Germline values: CDR1 SGHAT, CDR2 FQDESV (reference sequence). J lost 4 bases, V lost 4 bases, and 10 bases had no gene match. The data were produced by immunoSEQ multiplex PCR, yet TCRdb's version contains in-frame clones alone and is incomplete. The sample includes around 60,000 clones, more than 75% of them seen just once. The TCR comes from a man aged 18 to 29 in good health and CMV-seronegative. The V gene is TRBV11-1, the J gene TRBJ2-1, with 7 bases aligning to TRBD2. Sequencing used PBMCs. The CDR3 loop is CASSWTGTTFYNEQFF. The CDR3 nucleotides read TGTGCCAGCAGCTGGACCGGGACTACGTTTTACAATGAGCAGTTCTTC. The full variable domain, with the rest looked up from reference TRBV11-1 and TRBJ2-1, is EAEVAQSPRYKITEKSQAVAFWCDPISGHATLYWYRQILGQGPELLVQFQDESVVDDSQLPKDRFSAERLKGVDSTLKIQPAELGDSAMYLCASSWTGTTFYNEQFFGPGTRLTVL.